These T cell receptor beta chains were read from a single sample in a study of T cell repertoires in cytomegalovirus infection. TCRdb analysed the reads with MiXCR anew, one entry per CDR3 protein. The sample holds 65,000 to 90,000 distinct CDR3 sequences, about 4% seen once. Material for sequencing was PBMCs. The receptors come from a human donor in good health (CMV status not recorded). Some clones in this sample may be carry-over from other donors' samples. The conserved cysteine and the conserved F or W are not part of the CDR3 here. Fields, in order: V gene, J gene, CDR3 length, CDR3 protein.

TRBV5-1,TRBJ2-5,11,ASSPIRGETQY
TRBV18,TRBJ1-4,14,ASSPFGRSTNEKLF
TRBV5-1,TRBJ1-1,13,ASSSAQGARTEAF
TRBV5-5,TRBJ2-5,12,ASSPRTGKETQY
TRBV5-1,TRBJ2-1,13,ASSLTLGTYNEQF
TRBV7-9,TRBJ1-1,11,ASSRSEGSEAF
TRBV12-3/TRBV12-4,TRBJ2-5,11,ASSLAGTETQY
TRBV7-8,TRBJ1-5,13,ASSKDRAGNQPQH
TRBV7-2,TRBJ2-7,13,ASSLSTGSAYEQY
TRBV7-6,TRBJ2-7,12,ASSLAPSGSEQY
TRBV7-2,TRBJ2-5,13,ASSLGARYQETQY
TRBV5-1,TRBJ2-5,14,ASSMSLLAGEETQY
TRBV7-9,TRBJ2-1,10,ASTTIWVGQF
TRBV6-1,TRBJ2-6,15,ASSSGTSISGANVLT
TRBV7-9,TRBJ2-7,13,ASSLSGRSSYEQY
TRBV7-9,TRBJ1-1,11,ASSQVLPPEAF
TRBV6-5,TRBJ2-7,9,ASGGRYEQY
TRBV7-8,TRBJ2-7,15,ASSLGPGRMKPYEQY
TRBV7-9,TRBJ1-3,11,ASSLGVGDTIY
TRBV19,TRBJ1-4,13,ASRRPDRANEKLF
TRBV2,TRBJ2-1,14,ASSAIPASSYNEQF
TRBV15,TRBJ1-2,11,ATSRDLKNGYT
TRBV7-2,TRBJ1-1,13,ASSLLGAGATEAF
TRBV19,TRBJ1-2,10,AVRAGDYGYT